The 25 T cell receptor beta chains listed next were all sequenced from one sample in a study of control samples from healthy donors and cancer patients. TCRdb keeps only in-frame clones here, not all; method: immunoSEQ multiplex PCR. The sample consists of about 59,000 clones, more than 85% of them appearing once. The sample comprised PBMCs. These receptors were taken from a man aged 40-55 years with colorectal cancer.

The CDR3 reads CASSWGQGEVSNQPQHF. The CDR3 bases are TGTGCCAGCAGCTGGGGACAGGGGGAGGTGAGCAATCAGCCCCAGCATTTT. J is TRBJ1-5 and V is TRBV5-8; 11 bases are a match to TRBD1. Trimming took 3 bases from V and 1 from J; bases not matched to a gene: 6. Germline CDR1 SGHTS, CDR2 YDEGEE. The CDR3 is 17 amino acids.

This clone is a singleton in its sample. The chain couples TRBV6-5 to TRBJ1-3; TRBD1 aligns across 7 bases. V dropped 2 bases and J dropped 4; count of bases not matched to a gene: 2. CDR1 MNHEY and CDR2 SVGAGI come from the germline V gene. The CDR3 has 14 amino acids. CDR3 sequence (DNA): TGTGCCAGCAGTTACAAGGGACAGGGAAACACCATATATTTT. This translates into CASSYKGQGNTIYF.

V usage is TRBV29-1 and J usage is TRBJ2-3, with TRBD2 matching 9 bases. This CDR3 is 15 amino acids long. Germline lookup yields CDR1 SQVTM and CDR2 ANQGSEA. Trimming at V came to 3 bases and at J to 7 bases, leaving 11 bases not matched to a gene. The CDR3 spells CSVDFWTSDTNTQYF. CDR3 DNA sequence: TGCAGCGTTGATTTTTGGACTAGCGATACTAATACGCAGTATTTT.

The chain's CDR3 is CASRRQGVYNSPLHF. The DNA of the CDR3 is TGTGCCAGCAGAAGACAGGGGGTTTATAATTCACCCCTCCACTTT. J is TRBJ1-6 and V is TRBV6-5; 9 bases are a match to TRBD1. J was trimmed by 4 bases and V by 6 bases; bases with no gene match: 4. The CDR3 runs 15 residues. Germline assignment: CDR1 MNHEY and CDR2 SVGAGI.

This sequence joins TRBV7-9 and TRBJ1-1; a possible D gene is TRBD1 (5 bases). The CDR3 spans 14 residues. Germline V CDR1 and CDR2: SEHNR, FQNEAQ (reference sequence). Trimming removed 0 bases from V and 4 bases from J, with 9 bases in between. The CDR3 nucleotides read TGTGCCAGCAGCTTAGCGCGAGACAGCACTGAAGCTTTCTTT. Protein product: CASSLARDSTEAFF.

The genes are TRBV9 and TRBJ1-5, with D perhaps matching TRBD1 (6 bases). The V and J ends lost 4 bases and 1 base respectively, with 12 bases between them. This CDR3 has 15 amino acids. Germline V lookup: CDR1 SGDLS, CDR2 YYNGEE. The CDR3 coding sequence is TGTGCCAGCAGCACCTCAGGGGCGAGCAATCAGCCCCAGCATTTT. Protein: CASSTSGASNQPQHF. Using reference TRBV9 and TRBJ1-5 for the parts outside the CDR3, the full variable domain is DSGVTQTPKHLITATGQRVTLRCSPRSGDLSVYWYQQSLDQGLQFLIQYYNGEERAKGNILERFSAQQFPDLHSELNLSSLELGDSALYFCASSTSGASNQPQHFGDGTRLSIL.

This sequence joins TRBV9 and TRBJ1-2, with 7 bases matching TRBD1. The V and J ends lost 4 bases and 4 bases, in that order; junction bases with no gene match: 10. The germline gives CDR1 SGDLS, CDR2 YYNGEE. The CDR3 is made up of 15 amino acids. CDR3 bases: TGTGCCAGCAGCCTCTCGGCGGCAGGGGGCTATGGCTACACCTTC. Residues: CASSLSAAGGYGYTF.

This rearrangement joins TRBV4-1 to TRBJ1-6; D is unclear. In germline, CDR1 is MGHRA, CDR2 YSYEKL. The CDR3 has 15 amino acids. With 1 base removed from V and 0 bases from J, the gap between germline ends came to 4 bases. As DNA, the CDR3 is TGCGCCAGCAGCCAAGGGTTCTCCTATAATTCACCCCTCCACTTT. This encodes CASSQGFSYNSPLHF.

In its sample, this clone was seen once. The chain couples TRBV9 to TRBJ2-1, with D maybe TRBD2 (6 bases). Looked up from germline, CDR1 is SGDLS and CDR2 is YYNGEE. The CDR3 runs 15 residues. The germline V and J ends were trimmed by 0 bases and 2 bases, with 9 bases remaining between them. CDR3 bases: TGTGCCAGCAGCGTAGTAGGGGAGGCCTACAATGAGCAGTTCTTC. It is translated as CASSVVGEAYNEQFF.

The chain combines TRBV6-5 with TRBJ2-4; no clear D. V was trimmed by 0 bases and J by 1 base, leaving 7 bases between them. The CDR3 sequence is 15 residues long. Germline loops: CDR1 MNHEY, CDR2 SVGAGI. CDR3 DNA: TGTGCCAGCAGTTACTCCCGCCAGGCCAAAAACATTCAGTACTTC. As protein: CASSYSRQAKNIQYF.

The count of this clone is one. This rearrangement joins TRBV4-2 to TRBJ1-1; D is unresolved. This CDR3 is 14 amino acids long. V gave up 1 base and J gave up 5 bases, with 11 bases separating them. In germline, CDR1 is LGHNA, CDR2 YNFKEQ. The CDR3 DNA sequence: TGTGCCAGCAGCCAAGGGGGTGCGGTTACTGAAGCTTTCTTT. This gives the protein CASSQGGAVTEAFF.

The chain carries TRBV6-5 and TRBJ1-6; D call uncertain. The CDR3 consists of 16 residues. CDR1 is MNHEY and CDR2 is SVGAGI in the germline V gene. V was trimmed by 0 bases and J by 5 bases, leaving 11 bases between them. The CDR3 is CASSYSSRADNSPLHF. CDR3 DNA: TGTGCCAGCAGTTACTCATCTCGGGCGGATAATTCACCCCTCCACTTT.

The chain employs TRBV6-6 and TRBJ1-2; possible D gene TRBD1, 5 bases. The CDR3 runs to 16 residues. Trimming took off 0 bases at V and 2 bases at J, with 13 bases between the two ends. Germline values: CDR1 MNHNY, CDR2 SVGAGI (reference sequence). The CDR3, as DNA: TGTGCCAGCAGTTACTCAGGGGCAACACTAAACTATGGCTACACCTTC. This encodes CASSYSGATLNYGYTF.

The CDR3 DNA sequence: TGTGCCAGTAGTACTTCAGGGGGCGGGAAGAATTCACCCCTCCACTTT. It translates to CASSTSGGGKNSPLHF. The chain combines TRBV19 with TRBJ1-6; 8 bases agree with TRBD1. Unmatched junction bases numbered 9, after V lost 4 bases and J lost 7 bases. Germline V gene sequence: CDR1 LNHDA, CDR2 SQIVND (reference sequence). This CDR3 is built from 16 residues.

This chain links TRBV18 with TRBJ1-1; D is unclear. The CDR3 runs 14 residues. Germline V gene sequence: CDR1 KGHSH, CDR2 LQKENI. The V gene lost 5 bases and the J gene lost 4 bases, with 14 bases spanning the gap. The CDR3 coding sequence is TGTGCCAGCTCAGATCGACGGCTGGGCACTGAAGCTTTCTTT. Its protein is CASSDRRLGTEAFF.

The genes are TRBV3-1 (or the pseudogene TRBV3-2) and TRBJ2-1, with a possible D match to TRBD2 (6 bases). Germline lookup yields CDR1 LGHDT and CDR2 YNNKEL (reference sequence). This CDR3 is built from 14 residues. V was cut by 1 base and J by 7 bases, with 11 bases left in between. DNA of the CDR3: TGTGCCAGCAGCCAAGGTCTAGCGTGGAATGAGCAGTTCTTC. It is translated as CASSQGLAWNEQFF.

This chain uses TRBV28 with TRBJ1-4; D is unresolved. Trimming left V 7 bases short and J 8 bases short, with 17 bases between. The CDR3 has 14 residues. CDR1 MDHEN and CDR2 SYDVKM come from the germline V gene. In DNA, the CDR3 is TGTGCCAGCACCTCGAGGGTCCTGGGAGAAAAACTGTTTTTT. It translates to CASTSRVLGEKLFF.

This rearrangement joins TRBV2 to TRBJ1-6, with a weak D call TRBD1 (6 bases). The CDR3 runs to 14 residues. Trimming removed 3 bases at V and 3 bases at J, with 6 bases between. The germline gives CDR1 SNHLY, CDR2 FYNNEI. The chain's CDR3 is CASSEDSYNSPLHF. The CDR3 DNA sequence: TGTGCCAGCAGTGAGGACAGCTATAATTCACCCCTCCACTTT.

To note about this clone: This sample includes further DNA sequences coding for the same CDR3. The chain links TRBV7-2 to TRBJ2-7; D is unresolved. The germline V gene has CDR1 SGHTA and CDR2 FQGNSA. V was pared by 1 base and J by 2 bases, with 6 bases between. This CDR3 is 13 amino acids long. The CDR3 loop reads CASSLDPAYEQYF. CDR3 in DNA: TGTGCCAGCAGCTTAGACCCTGCCTACGAGCAGTACTTC. Variable domain in full (rest from reference TRBV7-2 and TRBJ2-7): GAGVSQSPSNKVTEKGKDVELRCDPISGHTALYWYRQSLGQGLEFLIYFQGNSAPDKSGLPSDRFSAERTGGSVSTLTIQRTQQEDSAVYLCASSLDPAYEQYFGPGTRLTVT.

V and J are TRBV19 and TRBJ1-1; D might be TRBD1 (6 bases). Germline V gene lookup returns CDR1 LNHDA and CDR2 SQIVND (reference sequence). The V end was cut by 4 bases, the J end by 2 bases, with 17 bases between. CDR3 length: 16 residues. The CDR3 DNA follows: TGTGCCAGTAGTAGACGATCCGGACAGACTAACACTGAAGCTTTCTTT. Translation: CASSRRSGQTNTEAFF.

V usage is TRBV18 and J usage is TRBJ2-7; no definite D call. Germline CDR1 and CDR2: KGHSH and LQKENI. The germline V and J ends were trimmed by 5 bases and 2 bases, with 10 bases remaining between them. The CDR3 totals 13 residues. DNA of the CDR3: TGTGCCAGCTCAATATCTTGGGCCTACGAGCAGTACTTC. Its translation is CASSISWAYEQYF. Looking up the rest from reference TRBV18 and TRBJ2-7 gives the full variable domain: NAGVMQNPRHLVRRRGQEARLRCSPMKGHSHVYWYRQLPEEGLKFMVYLQKENIIDESGMPKERFSAEFPKEGPSILRIQQVVRGDSAAYFCASSISWAYEQYFGPGTRLTVT.

V and J are TRBV3-1 (or the pseudogene TRBV3-2) and TRBJ2-7; unclear D gene. The CDR3 is 15 residues long. CDR1 is LGHDT, CDR2 YNNKEL, per germline (reference sequence). With 0 bases removed from V and 2 bases from J, the gap between germline ends came to 11 bases. CDR3 sequence reads: CASSQDATLAYEQYF. The CDR3 DNA reads as TGTGCCAGCAGCCAAGATGCGACCCTAGCCTACGAGCAGTACTTC.

The chain links TRBV19 to TRBJ1-2; 8 bases map to TRBD1. With V trimmed by 4 bases and J by 3 bases, 1 base remained unmatched. Per germline, CDR1 LNHDA and CDR2 SQIVND (reference sequence). This CDR3 spans 13 amino acids. CDR3 residues: CASSKTGDYGYTF. The CDR3, as DNA: TGTGCCAGTAGTAAGACAGGGGACTATGGCTACACCTTC.

This chain uses TRBV6-5 with TRBJ2-7; 9 nucleotides align to TRBD1. This CDR3 spans 14 amino acids. Unmatched junction bases numbered 7, after V lost 6 bases and J lost 4 bases. Germline assignment: CDR1 MNHEY and CDR2 SVGAGI. CDR3 nucleotides: TGTGCCAGCAGAAAACAGGGGGCGATTTACGAGCAGTACTTC. The encoded protein is CASRKQGAIYEQYF.

V is TRBV7-8 and J is TRBJ2-7, with D possibly TRBD1 on 6 matching bases. CDR1 is SGHVS and CDR2 is FQNEAQ in the germline V gene. This CDR3 comprises 14 residues. V was clipped by 5 bases and J by 6 bases, with 17 bases between them. This chain's CDR3 is CASSHPRGRGEQYF. CDR3 DNA: TGTGCCAGCAGCCATCCCAGGGGAAGGGGCGAGCAGTACTTC.